The source of this T cell receptor beta chain is a study of blood T cell repertoires in COVID-19. Study background: COVID-19 samples, acute and convalescent, were from the United States, Italy and Spain.

Participant ages covered roughly 18 to 90 years across about 25 US areas. In the study's own analysis: Amplification of reference gene primers was used by the study to estimate nucleated cell counts. Profiled with immunoSEQ multiplex PCR; TCRdb holds only in-frame clones, not every one. V and J calls and clone size are copied from that table; D and trimming were computed from the DNA. The sample consists of approximately 100,000 clones, just over 85% of them appearing once. Trimming stripped 0 bases from V and 4 bases from J, with 5 bases between. Germline loops: CDR1 SGDLS, CDR2 YYNGEE. This CDR3 comprises 13 residues.

The gene calls are TRBV9 and TRBJ1-3; D is undetermined. This receptor was identified in a woman in her forties or fifties who had recovered from COVID-19. Material: PBMCs or T cells enriched from blood (not recorded which). As DNA, the CDR3 is TGTGCCAGCAGCGTAGATCGGGGAAACACCATATATTTT. This codes for CASSVDRGNTIYF.